The 30 T cell receptor beta chains presented below share a single source sample, sequenced in a study of blood T cells in healthy people across ages. Next came a second PCR, run for about 7 to 12 cycles, which used a sample-barcoded 5' primer along with a J-beta primer mix. TCRdb re-called the 5' RACE reads with MiXCR, one entry per CDR3 protein. The table has 1.6 million or so distinct CDR3 sequences, around 36% seen once. The sequenced material came from blood. Every receptor here comes from a woman in her 30s in good health.

V usage is TRBV6-5 and J usage is TRBJ1-2, with D uncertain. The CDR3 consists of 14 residues. Germline-derived CDR1 and CDR2 are MNHEY and SVGAGI. Deletions cut 6 bases from V and 4 bases from J, with 15 bases between. CDR3 residues: CASSPGEGSYGYTF. Here the CDR3 DNA reads TGTGCCAGCAGCCCAGGTGAAGGATCCTATGGCTACACCTTC.

The CDR3 loop is CASATRQGLWTQYF. CDR3 DNA sequence: TGTGCCAGCGCGACTCGACAGGGGTTGTGGACCCAGTACTTC. This sequence joins TRBV28 and TRBJ2-7, with 8 bases aligning to TRBD1. Gene TRBJ2-5 matches the end of the DNA better, so the J call may be wrong. This CDR3 is 14 amino acids long. CDR1 is MDHEN, CDR2 SYDVKM, per germline.

The V call is TRBV2, the J call TRBJ2-1; 8 bases map to TRBD1. Germline V gene data show CDR1 as SNHLY and CDR2 as FYNNEI. CDR3 size: 12 residues. The V segment lost 0 bases and the J segment 15 bases; nucleotides outside the gene matches: 4. The CDR3 spells CASSEAGQGAFF. The CDR3 nucleotides read TGTGCCAGCAGTGAAGCAGGACAGGGAGCGTTCTTC. Together with reference TRBV2 and TRBJ2-1, the CDR3 gives the full variable domain: EPEVTQTPSHQVTQMGQEVILRCVPISNHLYFYWYRQILGQKVEFLVSFYNNEISEKSEIFDDQFSVERPDGSNFTLKIRSTKLEDSAMYFCASSEAGQGAFFGPGTRLTVL.

Written as DNA, the CDR3 is TGTGCCAGCAGTTTAGGGGAGCGGGTGGGGACAGATACGCAGTATTTT. It is translated as CASSLGERVGTDTQYF. The V call is TRBV12-3 or TRBV12-4, the J call TRBJ2-3, with D possibly TRBD2 on 6 matching bases. The CDR3 totals 16 residues. V lost 1 base and J lost 3, with 14 bases in between.

The chain combines TRBV19 with TRBJ2-3, with D possibly matching TRBD2 (5 bases). Germline V gives CDR1 LNHDA, CDR2 SQIVND (reference sequence). This CDR3 contains 15 residues. The V end was cut by 4 bases, the J end by 2 bases, with 13 bases between. The CDR3 sequence: CASSKFSAATDTQYF. The CDR3 DNA sequence: TGTGCCAGTAGTAAATTTAGCGCCGCCACAGATACGCAGTATTTT.

This clonotype was counted only a few times. V usage is TRBV20-1 and J usage is TRBJ2-5; D unresolved. CDR1 DFQATT and CDR2 SNEGSKA come from the germline V gene (reference sequence). The V and J ends lost 6 bases and 1 base respectively, with 12 bases between them. CDR3 length equals 13 residues. CDR3 amino acids: CSASENPQETQYF. The CDR3 nucleotides are TGCAGTGCCAGCGAGAACCCCCAAGAGACCCAGTACTTC.

The chain uses TRBV28 and TRBJ2-7; D may be TRBD1 (6 bases). The germline V and J ends were trimmed by 0 bases and 3 bases, with 9 bases remaining between them. Germline lookup yields CDR1 MDHEN and CDR2 SYDVKM. The CDR3 spans 14 residues. The CDR3 spells CASSLWDSLYEQYF. CDR3 nucleotides: TGTGCCAGCAGTTTATGGGACAGTCTCTACGAGCAGTACTTC. Looking up the rest from reference TRBV28 and TRBJ2-7 gives the full variable domain: DVKVTQSSRYLVKRTGEKVFLECVQDMDHENMFWYRQDPGLGLRLIYFSYDVKMKEKGDIPEGYSVSREKKERFSLILESASTNQTSMYLCASSLWDSLYEQYFGPGTRLTVT.

This clonotype was observed a few times. The chain joins TRBV5-6 to TRBJ2-1; D perhaps matches TRBD1 (5 bases). Trimming pared 0 bases from V and 6 bases from J, leaving 19 bases between. Germline CDR1 SGHDT, CDR2 YYEEEE. This CDR3 comprises 17 residues. In DNA, the CDR3 is TGTGCCAGCAGCTTGGCGCGTTTCCGGCAGGGAACCAATGAGCAGTTCTTC. Translation gives CASSLARFRQGTNEQFF.

In DNA, the CDR3 is TGCGCCAGCAGCCAAGATGCAGGGGGGGTGGGGGAGCAGTACTTC. Its protein product is CASSQDAGGVGEQYF. The chain joins TRBV4-1 to TRBJ2-7, with D perhaps given as TRBD1 or TRBD2 (7 bases each). There are 15 residues in the CDR3. V was pared by 0 bases and J by 7 bases, with 16 bases between. The germline gives CDR1 MGHRA, CDR2 YSYEKL.

The gene calls are TRBV6-2 or TRBV6-3 and TRBJ1-5; D remains unclear. Trimming removed 0 bases from V and 5 bases from J, with 14 bases in between. The CDR3 is made up of 16 amino acids. CDR1 MNHEY and CDR2 SVGEGT come from the germline V gene. CDR3 sequence: CASSYSKGRSYQPQHF. CDR3 DNA sequence: TGTGCCAGCAGTTACTCGAAGGGTAGGTCTTATCAGCCCCAGCATTTT.

The rearrangement links TRBV5-1 to TRBJ2-5, with TRBD2 matching over 8 bases. This CDR3 comprises 16 residues. V shed 2 bases, J shed 5 bases, and the junction held 11 bases outside the gene matches. The germline V gene has CDR1 SGHRS and CDR2 YFSETQ. CDR3 DNA: TGCGCCAGCAGCTTCCAGCGGGGGACCGAGGGGGAGACCCAGTACTTC. Translating gives CASSFQRGTEGETQYF.

The chain is built from TRBV27 and TRBJ1-2; D remains unclear. The CDR3 runs to 16 residues. In germline, CDR1 is MNHEY, CDR2 SMNVEV (reference sequence). V gave up 5 bases and J gave up 1 base, with 17 bases separating them. This CDR3 reads CASSPSLGEVNYGYTF. The CDR3 coding sequence is TGTGCCAGCAGTCCTTCTCTCGGGGAGGTTAACTATGGCTACACCTTC.

The chain combines TRBV20-1 with TRBJ1-2; D is possibly TRBD1 (5 bases). Germline CDR1 DFQATT, CDR2 SNEGSKA (reference sequence). CDR3 size: 14 residues. CDR3 sequence: CSQAGFKDSRSYTF. CDR3 bases: TGCAGCCAGGCGGGGTTTAAAGACAGTCGGAGCTACACCTTC.

The V gene is TRBV20-1, the J gene TRBJ2-1; no clear D. This CDR3 region has 14 residues. Germline CDR1 DFQATT, CDR2 SNEGSKA (reference sequence). The V end lost 3 bases, the J end lost 3 bases, and 12 bases lay between the germline ends. CDR3 protein: CSASLAVNYNEQFF. The CDR3 bases are TGCAGTGCTAGTTTAGCAGTGAACTACAATGAGCAGTTCTTC.

The CDR3 region has the DNA TGTGCCAGCTCACCACTAACCGAGGCAGAGCAGTACTTC. It yields the protein CASSPLTEAEQYF. V is TRBV18 and J is TRBJ2-7; D is unresolved. CDR1 KGHSH and CDR2 LQKENI come from the germline V gene. The CDR3 length is 13 residues. Trimming removed 1 base at V and 7 bases at J, with 11 bases between.

V usage is TRBV4-1 and J usage is TRBJ1-5; D gene uncertain. Trimming removed 1 base from V and 7 bases from J, with 14 bases in between. The CDR3 spans 15 residues. Germline lookup yields CDR1 MGHRA and CDR2 YSYEKL. The CDR3 bases are TGCGCCAGCAGCCAAGGACCCTTCGGCGGGCAGCCCCAGCATTTT. Protein product: CASSQGPFGGQPQHF.

This clonotype is a singleton in its sample. The chain uses TRBV7-9 and TRBJ2-5, with 8 bases that match TRBD2. This CDR3 is built from 16 residues. V was pared by 8 bases and J by 9 bases, with 20 bases of the junction left unmatched. The germline V gene encodes CDR1 SEHNR and CDR2 FQNEAQ (reference sequence). The CDR3 here is CASGYLAGGPNGAQYF. The CDR3 DNA reads as TGTGCCAGCGGCTACCTGGCGGGGGGCCCTAACGGGGCCCAGTACTTC. The whole variable domain, filled in from reference TRBV7-9 and TRBJ2-5, reads DTGVSQNPRHKITKRGQNVTFRCDPISEHNRLYWYRQTLGQGPEFLTYFQNEAQLEKSRLLSDRFSAERPKGSFSTLEIQRTEQGDSAMYLCASGYLAGGPNGAQYFGPGTRLLVL.

This rearrangement joins TRBV18 to TRBJ2-5; no firm D call. V was shortened by 6 bases and J by 1 base, with 18 bases between the two germline ends. Germline V gene sequence: CDR1 KGHSH, CDR2 LQKENI. There are 16 residues in the CDR3. CDR3 protein: CASSARNPALQETQYF. The CDR3 DNA follows: TGTGCCAGCTCCGCGAGAAACCCTGCACTCCAAGAGACCCAGTACTTC.

Turning to this clonotype: Germline is not matched at one junction end, which may reflect a read error. This chain uses TRBV2 with TRBJ2-5; tentatively, D is TRBD2 (6 bases). The germline CDR1 and CDR2 sequences are SNHLY and FYNNEI. This CDR3 has 12 residues. DNA for the CDR3: TGTACCAGCAGTTATGGAGGGGAGACCCAGTACTTC. This gives the protein CTSSYGGETQYF.

The V call is TRBV20-1, the J call TRBJ2-5, with D uncertain. V lost 0 bases to trimming and J lost 4 bases, with 12 bases between them. The CDR3 sequence is 14 residues long. Germline CDR1 is DFQATT and CDR2 is SNEGSKA (reference sequence). The CDR3 nucleotides are TGCAGTGCTAGAGATATGGCTTCGGGAGAGACCCAGTACTTC. Translation: CSARDMASGETQYF.

The table lists this clonotype with a count of one. CDR3 coding DNA: TGTGCCAGCAACCCGGGGACAGGGTGGGATCCTGAAGCTTTCTTT. This translates into CASNPGTGWDPEAFF. The chain employs TRBV6-2 or TRBV6-3 and TRBJ1-1, with 9 bases matching TRBD1. Germline CDR1 reads MNHEY; CDR2 reads SVGEGT. V dropped 7 bases and J dropped 6; count of bases not matched to a gene: 12. CDR3 length equals 15 residues.

This clonotype was seen a handful of times. The CDR3 DNA is TGCAGTGCTGGGAATCCAGGACAGTCCTACAATGAGCAGTTCTTC. Its protein is CSAGNPGQSYNEQFF. V gene TRBV20-1 combines with J gene TRBJ2-1; the D gene is possibly TRBD1 (6 bases). This CDR3 comprises 15 residues. V gave up 5 bases and J gave up 1 base, with 15 bases separating them. The germline gives CDR1 DFQATT, CDR2 SNEGSKA (reference sequence).

This clonotype came up a few times. The rearrangement uses TRBV28 and TRBJ2-3; tentatively, D is TRBD2 (7 bases). The V and J ends lost 8 bases and 2 bases respectively, with 20 bases between them. This CDR3 contains 16 residues. The germline CDR1 and CDR2 sequences are MDHEN and SYDVKM. CDR3 loop: CASEKTRGPVTDTQYF. The CDR3 DNA is TGTGCCAGCGAAAAAACGCGGGGGCCCGTCACAGATACGCAGTATTTT.

This clonotype has more than one count but fewer than ten. The rearrangement joins TRBV12-3 or TRBV12-4 to TRBJ1-2; 9 positions agree with TRBD1. The junction had 9 bases not matched to a gene; V was cut back by 1 base and J by 6 bases. The CDR3 length is 16 residues. CDR3 sequence: CASSLELGQGRNGYTF. The CDR3 nucleotides read TGTGCCAGCAGTTTAGAACTCGGACAGGGGCGGAATGGCTACACCTTC.

This clonotype occurred many times. V and J are TRBV20-1 and TRBJ2-1; 8 positions match TRBD2. With 2 bases clipped from V and 7 bases from J, the junction kept 7 bases outside the gene matches. Germline V gene lookup returns CDR1 DFQATT and CDR2 SNEGSKA (reference sequence). This CDR3 is built from 14 residues. DNA for the CDR3: TGCAGTGCTAGAAGCGGGGGCGGAGTAAATGAGCAGTTCTTC. This codes for CSARSGGGVNEQFF.

This clonotype was detected a few times. The V gene is TRBV10-3, the J gene TRBJ2-3, with TRBD2 matching over 9 bases. V dropped 0 bases and J dropped 1; count of bases not matched to a gene: 8. CDR1 and CDR2 from the germline V gene are ENHRY and SYGVKD. The CDR3 covers 18 residues. CDR3 amino acids: CAISESGGASGGTDTQYF. The CDR3 DNA is TGTGCCATCAGTGAGTCGGGCGGGGCTAGCGGGGGCACAGATACGCAGTATTTT.

This clonotype was found a few times. The chain couples TRBV20-1 to TRBJ2-1; the match to TRBD2 covers 7 bases. Germline CDR1 DFQATT, CDR2 SNEGSKA (reference sequence). V dropped 3 bases and J dropped 4; count of bases not matched to a gene: 6. This CDR3 spans 14 amino acids. The CDR3 loop is CSASFTGRYNEQFF. The CDR3, as DNA: TGCAGTGCTAGCTTTACCGGGAGGTACAATGAGCAGTTCTTC.

The chain recombines TRBV20-1 with TRBJ2-5; D may correspond to TRBD1 or TRBD2 (6 bases each). The V end lost 1 base, the J end lost 6 bases, and 18 bases lay between the germline ends. Germline V gene sequence: CDR1 DFQATT, CDR2 SNEGSKA (reference sequence). This CDR3 spans 15 amino acids. CDR3 DNA: TGCAGTGCTAGAGTAGTAGCCAGGGGAGGAAAGACCCAGTACTTC. Its protein product is CSARVVARGGKTQYF.

This clonotype has only a few counts. The chain is built from TRBV7-6 and TRBJ1-2; 10 bases fit TRBD1. Germline-derived CDR1 and CDR2 are SGHVS and FNYEAQ. The CDR3 is 14 amino acids. V lost 6 bases, J lost 7 bases, and 8 bases stayed unmatched. The CDR3 DNA reads as TGTGCCAGCAGTTCTCGGACAGGGGGTAGTGGCTACACCTTC. This codes for CASSSRTGGSGYTF.

The gene calls are TRBV5-1 and TRBJ2-3; the match to TRBD2 covers 9 bases. V shed 0 bases, J shed 2 bases, and the junction held 4 bases outside the gene matches. Germline V lookup: CDR1 SGHRS, CDR2 YFSETQ. This CDR3 is 16 amino acids long. The CDR3 is CASSLALAGYTDTQYF. For the CDR3, the DNA is TGCGCCAGCAGCTTGGCGCTAGCGGGGTACACAGATACGCAGTATTTT.